A single sample is the source of the 30 T cell receptor beta chains below, sequenced in a study of tumor-infiltrating lymphocytes in primary liver carcinoma. Unsorted whole blood yielded blood RNA, and germline DNA was extracted as well. The researchers produced TCR beta cDNA from roughly 500 ng total RNA with a constant-region primer. The TCR beta library was amplified through three nested multiplex PCR rounds in a modified ARM-PCR procedure. Each of the first two PCR rounds ran approximately 9 cycles with TRBV1-TRBV30 forward and C-beta reverse primers. MiXCR, applied by TCRdb to the multiplex PCR reads, yields one record per CDR3 protein. This table holds about 330,000 distinct CDR3 sequences, approximately 64% found once. Input material: peripheral blood. Receptors originate from a man in his forties or fifties with primary liver carcinoma and hepatitis B virus infection.

The chain links TRBV9 to TRBJ1-5; 7 positions agree with TRBD1. Germline-derived CDR1 and CDR2 are SGDLS and YYNGEE. The trim removed 2 bases at V and 2 bases at J, leaving 7 bases unmatched. The CDR3 covers 16 residues. This CDR3 reads CASSVLTGDRNQPQHF. In DNA, the CDR3 is TGTGCCAGCAGCGTTCTAACAGGGGATCGCAATCAGCCCCAGCATTTT. Variable domain in full (rest from reference TRBV9 and TRBJ1-5): DSGVTQTPKHLITATGQRVTLRCSPRSGDLSVYWYQQSLDQGLQFLIQYYNGEERAKGNILERFSAQQFPDLHSELNLSSLELGDSALYFCASSVLTGDRNQPQHFGDGTRLSIL.

This clonotype was detected many times. This chain uses TRBV12-3 or TRBV12-4 with TRBJ1-2, with D perhaps TRBD1 (6 bases). V shed 6 bases and J shed 8 bases, with 19 bases lying between them. The CDR3 has 14 amino acids. This chain's CDR3 is CASSSLLQGIGYTF. In nucleotides, the CDR3 is TGTGCCAGCAGCTCCCTTTTGCAGGGGATAGGCTACACCTTC.

As regards this clonotype: A read error may be the cause here, since a much bigger clone is one base away. The V gene is TRBV12-3 or TRBV12-4, the J gene TRBJ2-2, with a possible D match to TRBD2 (6 bases). Trimming pared 10 bases from V and 5 bases from J, leaving 14 bases between. There are 13 residues in the CDR3. The CDR3 nucleotides read TGTGCCAACACCCAGACTAGGACCGGGGAGCTGTTTTTT. Translation: CANTQTRTGELFF.

Details on this clonotype: Lacking the conserved final phenylalanine or tryptophan, this CDR3 likely reflects a read error. This rearrangement joins TRBV11-2 to TRBJ2-2; tentatively, D is TRBD1 (5 bases). Germline CDR1 and CDR2: SGHAT and FQNNGV. The CDR3 spans 13 residues. The germline V and J ends were trimmed by 4 bases and 7 bases, with 10 bases remaining between them. The CDR3 nucleotides read TGTGCCAGCAGCTCTGGACAAATCGGGGAGCTGTTTTTA. It yields the protein CASSSGQIGELFL.

CDR3 protein: CASRQGGETQYF. CDR3 nucleotides: TGCGCCAGCAGGCAGGGGGGAGAGACCCAGTACTTC. The chain carries TRBV5-1 and TRBJ2-5, with D possibly TRBD1 on 7 matching bases. The V end was cut by 5 bases, the J end by 4 bases, with 9 bases between. The CDR3 has 12 amino acids. The V gene's germline CDR1 is SGHRS and CDR2 YFSETQ.

A note on this clonotype: A junction end diverges from the germline sequence, so it may reflect a read error. The rearrangement links TRBV6-6 to TRBJ1-3; the D is unclear. This CDR3 region has 15 residues. Germline V lookup: CDR1 MNHNY, CDR2 SVGAGI (reference sequence). CDR3 region: CVSSYLTRSGNTIYF. Written as DNA, the CDR3 is TGTGTCAGCAGTTACTTGACCCGCTCTGGAAACACCATTTATTTT.

As for this clonotype: Possible read error: a much larger clone is one base away. The chain combines TRBV4-2 with TRBJ2-3; TRBD1 is a possible D gene (5 bases). The CDR3 spans 14 residues. Germline assignment: CDR1 LGHNA and CDR2 YNFKEQ. This CDR3 reads CANSQGPTTDTQYF. In nucleotides, the CDR3 is TGTGCCAACAGCCAGGGTCCCACCACAGATACGCAGTATTTT.

This clonotype was recorded only once. A junction boundary mismatches the germline segment, possibly from a read error. The chain joins TRBV11-2 to TRBJ2-5; the D gene is possibly TRBD1 (6 bases). This CDR3 has 16 amino acids. Per germline, CDR1 SGHAT and CDR2 FQNNGV. In DNA, the CDR3 is TGTGCCAGCAGCTTGAGTGACAGGAGGAACCAAGAGACTCAGTACTTC. This codes for CASSLSDRRNQETQYF.

This clonotype was seen just once. The V gene is TRBV6-5, the J gene TRBJ1-6; a possible D gene is TRBD1 (6 bases). V was shortened by 9 bases and J by 3 bases, with 15 bases between the two germline ends. The germline CDR1 and CDR2 sequences are MNHEY and SVGAGI. The CDR3 contains 15 residues. The CDR3 reads CASNRGASYNSPLHF. The CDR3 coding sequence is TGTGCCAGTAACCGGGGGGCCAGCTATAATTCACCCCTCCACTTT.

The V and J genes are TRBV5-1 and TRBJ1-1; D is undetermined. The CDR3 loop spans 14 amino acids. The V end was cut by 4 bases, the J end by 1 base, with 11 bases between. CDR1 is SGHRS, CDR2 YFSETQ, per germline. DNA of the CDR3: TGCGCCAGCAGCCTTTGGGGAAAGAACACTGAAGCTTTCTTT. This gives the protein CASSLWGKNTEAFF.

This clonotype was seen a few times. A much bigger clone sits one base away, suggesting this may be a read error. The V gene is TRBV29-1, the J gene TRBJ2-2, with D possibly being TRBD2 (6 bases). The germline CDR1 and CDR2 sequences are SQVTM and ANQGSEA. CDR3 length: 13 amino acids. The CDR3: CSVEDRRTGGLFF. CDR3 nucleotide sequence: TGCAGCGTTGAAGATCGGCGAACCGGGGGGCTGTTTTTT.

In its sample, this clonotype was seen many times. V usage is TRBV12-3 or TRBV12-4 and J usage is TRBJ2-7; 10 bases align to TRBD2. V trimming: 6 bases; J trimming: 4 bases; junction bases outside the gene matches: 3. The CDR3 has 13 amino acids. CDR3 amino acids: CASRPSGSYEQYF. The CDR3 DNA reads TGTGCCAGCAGACCTAGCGGGAGTTACGAGCAGTACTTC.

With respect to this clonotype: The conserved phenylalanine or tryptophan is not found at the CDR3 terminus, so this likely reflects a read error. Because the CDR3's place on the DNA is in doubt, the DNA is left out and the CDR3 is given as listed by TCRdb. The rearrangement links TRBV28 to TRBJ2-5; the table calls TRBD1, which could not be checked here. Germline loops: CDR1 MDHEN, CDR2 SYDVKM. The CDR3 spans 20 amino acids, including both terminal residues. The CDR3: CASSRQPKTGSWANEGTQYL.

The gene calls are TRBV6-5 and TRBJ2-7, with 9 bases that match TRBD2. V trimming: 9 bases; J trimming: 1 base; junction bases outside the gene matches: 4. Germline lookup yields CDR1 MNHEY and CDR2 SVGAGI. The CDR3 runs to 13 residues. CDR3 nucleotides: TGTGCCAGTAGCGGGAGATGGTCCTACGAGCAGTACTTC. Translated: CASSGRWSYEQYF.

This chain joins TRBV11-2 and TRBJ2-7, with a weak D call TRBD2 (6 bases). The V and J ends lost 5 bases and 3 bases respectively, with 17 bases between them. The CDR3 has 15 amino acids. The germline V gene encodes CDR1 SGHAT and CDR2 FQNNGV. In nucleotides, the CDR3 is TGTGCCAGCAGCGGGGCCGGGAGAGGGAACTACGAGCAGTACTTC. This encodes CASSGAGRGNYEQYF.

At least ten counts were recorded for this clonotype. The V gene is TRBV10-3, the J gene TRBJ2-7; no clear D gene. Deletions cut 0 bases from V and 3 bases from J, with 12 bases between. The CDR3 runs to 15 residues. The germline V gene encodes CDR1 ENHRY and CDR2 SYGVKD. This chain's CDR3 is CAISESSTSRYEQYF. DNA of the CDR3: TGTGCCATCAGTGAGTCCAGCACCTCCCGCTACGAGCAGTACTTC.

Of note for this clonotype: The junction and the germline gene differ at one end; a read error may be behind it. The chain uses TRBV5-6 and TRBJ2-1, with TRBD2 as a possible D gene (6 bases). Looked up from germline, CDR1 is SGHDT and CDR2 is YYEEEE. This CDR3 spans 16 amino acids. The CDR3 spells CASSLTAGNLCGEQFF. The CDR3 DNA sequence: TGTGCCAGCAGCTTGACGGCGGGGAACCTTTGTGGGGAGCAGTTCTTT. Full variable domain (rest looked up from reference TRBV5-6 and TRBJ2-1): DAGVTQSPTHLIKTRGQQVTLRCSPKSGHDTVSWYQQALGQGPQFIFQYYEEEERQRGNFPDRFSGHQFPNYSSELNVNALLLGDSALYLCASSLTAGNLCGEQFFGPGTRLTVL.

This chain connects TRBV29-1 to TRBJ1-2; D remains ambiguous. CDR3 size: 12 residues. Germline values: CDR1 SQVTM, CDR2 ANQGSEA. V gave up 4 bases and J gave up 8 bases, with 14 bases separating them. The CDR3 nucleotides are TGCAGCGTTGTTAGAGGAGGTGACGGCTACACCTTC. Translated, it gives CSVVRGGDGYTF.

V is TRBV2 and J is TRBJ2-7; 9 bases are shared with TRBD2. Germline V CDR1 and CDR2: SNHLY, FYNNEI. The CDR3 is 14 amino acids. The J segment lost 7 bases and the V segment lost 4 bases, leaving 8 bases of the junction unmatched. The CDR3 spells CASSGLAVAGEQYF. The CDR3 DNA follows: TGTGCCAGCAGTGGACTAGCGGTAGCGGGAGAGCAGTACTTC.

Worth noting for this clonotype: A junction boundary mismatches the germline segment, possibly from a read error. The rearrangement uses TRBV5-4 and TRBJ2-1; TRBD2 aligns across 12 bases. The germline gives CDR1 SGHNT, CDR2 YYREEE (reference sequence). This CDR3 has 15 residues. For the CDR3, the DNA is TGTGCCAACAGCTTGGGACTAGCGGGTAACAATGAGCAGTTCTTC. It encodes CANSLGLAGNNEQFF.

This clonotype was counted ten times or more. The rearrangement uses TRBV6-2 or TRBV6-3 and TRBJ2-1; D is possibly TRBD2 (6 bases). V lost 6 bases, J lost 0 bases, and 12 bases lay in between. CDR1 and CDR2 from the germline V gene are MNHEY and SVGEGT. The CDR3 has 15 amino acids. The CDR3, as DNA: TGTGCCAGCAGGTCCGAGACTAGCTCCTACAATGAGCAGTTCTTC. Protein product: CASRSETSSYNEQFF.

Remarks on this clonotype: A read error is possible here, since a much larger clone lies one base away. The chain uses TRBV30 and TRBJ1-4, with D perhaps matching TRBD1 (5 bases). This CDR3 is 13 amino acids long. In germline, CDR1 is GTSNPN, CDR2 SVGIG (reference sequence). This CDR3 is CAWSVIQGERLFF. The DNA for the CDR3 is TGTGCCTGGAGTGTAATTCAGGGCGAAAGACTGTTTTTT.

To note about this clonotype: The junction departs from the called germline gene at one end, perhaps through a read error. This chain uses TRBV6-6 with TRBJ1-3, with TRBD1 as a possible D gene (5 bases). The CDR3 extends over 16 amino acids. Germline CDR1 and CDR2: MNHNY and SVGAGI (reference sequence). CDR3 loop: CASSFGGLGTGNTMYF. The CDR3, as DNA: TGTGCCAGCAGTTTCGGGGGACTTGGGACTGGAAACACCATGTATTTT.

On this clonotype: A read error may produce the germline difference seen at one junction end. The chain recombines TRBV24-1 with TRBJ2-1, with D perhaps matching TRBD1 (6 bases). The germline CDR1 and CDR2 sequences are KGHDR and SFDVKD. The CDR3 runs 15 residues. CDR3: CATSDPGQKLNEQLF. CDR3 bases: TGTGCCACCAGTGATCCGGGACAAAAACTCAATGAGCAGCTCTTC.

This chain uses TRBV6-1 with TRBJ2-3; a possible D gene is TRBD2 (5 bases). CDR1 is MNHNS and CDR2 is SASEGT in the germline V gene. This CDR3 contains 17 residues. V lost 3 bases to trimming and J lost 0 bases, with 16 bases between them. CDR3 coding DNA: TGTGCCAGCAGTGAGCCGGTCGGGGATTATAGCACAGATACGCAGTATTTT. Amino acid sequence: CASSEPVGDYSTDTQYF.

Concerning this clonotype: At one end the junction does not follow the germline gene, possibly because of a read error. The rearrangement joins TRBV5-4 to TRBJ1-1, with TRBD1 identical over 7 bases. CDR3 length equals 16 residues. The germline V gene has CDR1 SGHNT and CDR2 YYREEE (reference sequence). In DNA, the CDR3 is TGTACCAGCAGCTTGGAAGCGGGACAGCGAAATACTGAAGCTTTCTTT. Translated: CTSSLEAGQRNTEAFF.

In regard to this clonotype: At one end, the junction sequence differs from germline, possibly due to a read error. The chain is built from TRBV13 and TRBJ1-4; D gene unclear. Per germline, CDR1 PRHDT and CDR2 FYEKMQ (reference sequence). The CDR3 spans 12 residues. CDR3 sequence (DNA): TGTGCCAGCAGCTTAATGAATGTAAAACTGTTTTTT. It specifies CASSLMNVKLFF.

This chain connects TRBV7-8 to TRBJ2-3, with TRBD1 identical over 7 bases. This CDR3 comprises 15 residues. CDR1 is SGHVS and CDR2 is FQNEAQ in the germline V gene. V shed 3 bases and J 6 bases; nucleotides not matched to a gene: 9. The CDR3 nucleotides read TGTGCCAGCAGCTTCCCAACAGGGGACACTGATACGCAGTATTTT. Translating gives CASSFPTGDTDTQYF.

Notes on this clonotype: Relative to the germline gene, one junction end is altered; a read error may explain this. The CDR3: CASSRWGNYGYIF. In DNA form, the CDR3 reads TGTGCCAGCAGCCGATGGGGAAACTATGGCTACATCTTC. The rearrangement joins TRBV11-3 to TRBJ1-2, with D unclear. The CDR3 runs 13 residues. Per the germline V gene, CDR1 is SGHNT and CDR2 is YENEEA.

As to this clonotype: A read error may account for a junction end that differs from germline. The V and J genes are TRBV11-1 and TRBJ2-7; TRBD2 is a possible D gene (6 bases). The germline CDR1 and CDR2 sequences are SGHAT and FQDESV (reference sequence). This CDR3 is built from 14 residues. The CDR3 nucleotides are TGTGCCAGCAGCTTCCTACGGACGCCGGGGGAGCAGCGCTTC. Its translation: CASSFLRTPGEQRF.